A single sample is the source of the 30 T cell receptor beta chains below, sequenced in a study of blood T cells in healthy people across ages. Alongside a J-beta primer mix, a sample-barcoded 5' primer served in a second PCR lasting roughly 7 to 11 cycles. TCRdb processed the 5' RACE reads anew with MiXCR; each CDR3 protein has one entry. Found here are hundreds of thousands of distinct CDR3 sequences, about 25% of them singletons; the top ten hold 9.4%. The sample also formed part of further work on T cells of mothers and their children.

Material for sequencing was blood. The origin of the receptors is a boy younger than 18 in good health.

In DNA, the CDR3 is TGTGCCACCAGTCAAACGGGCGGTCACGAGCAGTACTTC. Translated, it gives CATSQTGGHEQYF. The chain is built from TRBV24-1 and TRBJ2-7; D ambiguous. The CDR3 totals 13 residues. Trimming stripped 6 bases from V and 5 bases from J, with 13 bases between. Germline V CDR1 and CDR2: KGHDR, SFDVKD.

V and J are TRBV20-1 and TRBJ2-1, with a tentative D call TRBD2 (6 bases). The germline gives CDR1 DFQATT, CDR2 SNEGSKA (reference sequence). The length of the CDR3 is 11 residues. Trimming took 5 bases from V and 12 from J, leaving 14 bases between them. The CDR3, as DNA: TGCAGTGCTGTGACTAGTCAATTGCAGTTCTTC. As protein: CSAVTSQLQFF.

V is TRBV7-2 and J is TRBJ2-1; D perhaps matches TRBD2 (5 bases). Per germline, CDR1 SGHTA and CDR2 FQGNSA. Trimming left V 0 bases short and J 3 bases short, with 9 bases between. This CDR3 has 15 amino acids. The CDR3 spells CASSLAGVDYNEQFF. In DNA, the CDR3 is TGTGCCAGCAGCTTAGCCGGGGTTGACTACAATGAGCAGTTCTTC.

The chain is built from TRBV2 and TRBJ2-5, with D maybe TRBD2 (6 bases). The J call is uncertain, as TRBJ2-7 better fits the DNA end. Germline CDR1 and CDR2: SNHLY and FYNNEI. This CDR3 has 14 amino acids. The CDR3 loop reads CASSDGSNTYEQYF. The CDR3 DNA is TGTGCCAGCAGTGACGGGAGCAACACCTACGAGCAGTACTTC.

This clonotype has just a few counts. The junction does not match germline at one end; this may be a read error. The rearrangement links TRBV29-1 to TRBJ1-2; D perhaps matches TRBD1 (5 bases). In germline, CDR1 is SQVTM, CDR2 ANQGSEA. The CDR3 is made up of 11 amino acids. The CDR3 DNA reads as TGCAGCGTGGAAGGCCCGGGGACCTACACCTTC. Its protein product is CSVEGPGTYTF.

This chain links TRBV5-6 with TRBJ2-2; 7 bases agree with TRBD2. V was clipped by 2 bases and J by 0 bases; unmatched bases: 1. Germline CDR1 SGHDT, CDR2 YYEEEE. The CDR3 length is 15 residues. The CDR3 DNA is TGTGCCAGCAGCTTCGGGAGGACGAACACCGGGGAGCTGTTTTTT. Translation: CASSFGRTNTGELFF.

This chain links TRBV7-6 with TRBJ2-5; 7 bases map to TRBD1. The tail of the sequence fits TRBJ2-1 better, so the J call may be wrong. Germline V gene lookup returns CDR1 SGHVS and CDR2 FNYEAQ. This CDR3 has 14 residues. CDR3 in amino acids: CASSPGQDHNEQFF. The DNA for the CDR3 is TGTGCCAGCAGCCCCGGACAGGACCACAATGAGCAGTTCTTC.

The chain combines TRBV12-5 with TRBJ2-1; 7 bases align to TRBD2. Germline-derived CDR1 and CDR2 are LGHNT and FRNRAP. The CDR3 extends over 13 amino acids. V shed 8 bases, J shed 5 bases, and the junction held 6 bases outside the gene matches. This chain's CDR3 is CASKSGTHNEQFF. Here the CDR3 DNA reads TGTGCTAGTAAAAGCGGGACGCACAATGAGCAGTTCTTC.

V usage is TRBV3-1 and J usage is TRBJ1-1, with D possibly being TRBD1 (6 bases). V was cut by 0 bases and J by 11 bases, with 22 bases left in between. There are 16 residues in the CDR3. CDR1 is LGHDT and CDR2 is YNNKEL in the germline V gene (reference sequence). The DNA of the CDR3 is TGTGCCAGCAGCCAAGATACCGGGAGAGGGGGACTTGAGGCTTTCTTT. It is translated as CASSQDTGRGGLEAFF. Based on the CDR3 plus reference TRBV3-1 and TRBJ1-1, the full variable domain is DTAVSQTPKYLVTQMGNDKSIKCEQNLGHDTMYWYKQDSKKFLKIMFSYNNKELIINETVPNRFSPKSPDKAHLNLHINSLELGDSAVYFCASSQDTGRGGLEAFFGQGTRLTVV.

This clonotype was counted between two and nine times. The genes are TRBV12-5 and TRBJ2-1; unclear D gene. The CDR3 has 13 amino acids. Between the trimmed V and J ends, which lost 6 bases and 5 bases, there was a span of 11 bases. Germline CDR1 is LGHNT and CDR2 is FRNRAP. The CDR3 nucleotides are TGTGCTAGTGGAAGGGCCAGAAACAATGAGCAGTTCTTC. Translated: CASGRARNNEQFF.

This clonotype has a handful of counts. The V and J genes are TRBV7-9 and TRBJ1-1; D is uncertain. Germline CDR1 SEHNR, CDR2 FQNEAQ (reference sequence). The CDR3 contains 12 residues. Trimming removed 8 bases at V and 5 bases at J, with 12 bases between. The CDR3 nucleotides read TGTGCCAGCTTCTGGGGAGAGACTGAAGCTTTCTTT. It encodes CASFWGETEAFF.

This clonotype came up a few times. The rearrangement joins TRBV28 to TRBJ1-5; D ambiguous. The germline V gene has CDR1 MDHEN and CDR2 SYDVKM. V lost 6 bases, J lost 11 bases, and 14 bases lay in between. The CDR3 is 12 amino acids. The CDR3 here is CASRGRGPAQHF. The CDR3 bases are TGTGCCAGCAGGGGCCGCGGTCCAGCCCAGCATTTT.

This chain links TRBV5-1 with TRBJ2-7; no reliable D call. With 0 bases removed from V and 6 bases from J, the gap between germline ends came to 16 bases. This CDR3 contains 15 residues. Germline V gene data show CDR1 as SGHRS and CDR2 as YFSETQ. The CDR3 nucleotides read TGCGCCAGCAGCTTGGAGACTGGTAGGTCATCCGAGCAGTACTTC. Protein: CASSLETGRSSEQYF. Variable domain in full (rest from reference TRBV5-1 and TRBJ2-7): KAGVTQTPRYLIKTRGQQVTLSCSPISGHRSVSWYQQTPGQGLQFLFEYFSETQRNKGNFPGRFSGRQFSNSRSEMNVSTLELGDSALYLCASSLETGRSSEQYFGPGTRLTVT.

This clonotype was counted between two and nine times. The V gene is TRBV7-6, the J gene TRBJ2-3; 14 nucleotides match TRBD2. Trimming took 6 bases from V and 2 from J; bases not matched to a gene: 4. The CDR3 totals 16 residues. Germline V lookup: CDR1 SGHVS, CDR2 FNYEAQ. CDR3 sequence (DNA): TGTGCCAGCAGGAAGGGACTAGCGGGAGACACAGATACGCAGTATTTT. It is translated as CASRKGLAGDTDTQYF.

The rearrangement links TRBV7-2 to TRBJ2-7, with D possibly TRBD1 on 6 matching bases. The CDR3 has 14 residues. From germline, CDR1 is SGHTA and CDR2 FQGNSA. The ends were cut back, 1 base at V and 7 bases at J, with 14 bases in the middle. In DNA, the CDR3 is TGTGCCAGCAGCTTAGGACAGGCCAGGTCGGAGCAGTACTTC. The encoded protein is CASSLGQARSEQYF.

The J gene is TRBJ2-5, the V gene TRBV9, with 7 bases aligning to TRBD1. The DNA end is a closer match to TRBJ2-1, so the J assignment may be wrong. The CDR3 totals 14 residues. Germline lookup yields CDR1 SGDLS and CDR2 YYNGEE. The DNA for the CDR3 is TGTGCCAGCAGCCCTCGGGGAACAGGGGATGAGCAGTTCTTC. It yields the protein CASSPRGTGDEQFF.

The CDR3 protein is CASSPGPKGGYTF. As DNA, the CDR3 is TGTGCCAGCAGCCCGGGACCAAAAGGAGGCTACACCTTC. V and J are TRBV3-1 and TRBJ1-2, with D possibly being TRBD1 (5 bases). Germline V lookup: CDR1 LGHDT, CDR2 YNNKEL (reference sequence). V lost 4 bases and J lost 8, with 14 bases in between. The CDR3 is made up of 13 amino acids.

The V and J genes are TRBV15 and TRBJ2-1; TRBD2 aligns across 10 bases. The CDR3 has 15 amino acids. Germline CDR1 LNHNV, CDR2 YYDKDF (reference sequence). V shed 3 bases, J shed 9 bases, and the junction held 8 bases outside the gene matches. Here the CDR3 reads CATSSLAGADSEQFF. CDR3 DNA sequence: TGTGCCACCAGCAGCCTAGCGGGAGCGGACTCTGAGCAGTTCTTC. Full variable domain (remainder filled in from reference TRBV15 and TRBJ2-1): DAMVIQNPRYQVTQFGKPVTLSCSQTLNHNVMYWYQQKSSQAPKLLFHYYDKDFNNEADTPDNFQSRRPNTSFCFLDIRSPGLGDTAMYLCATSSLAGADSEQFFGPGTRLTVL.

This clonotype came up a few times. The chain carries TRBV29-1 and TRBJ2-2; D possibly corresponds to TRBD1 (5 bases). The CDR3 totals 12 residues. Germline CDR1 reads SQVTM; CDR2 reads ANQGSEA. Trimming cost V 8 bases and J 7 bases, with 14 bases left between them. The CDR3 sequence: CSSYAGFGELFF. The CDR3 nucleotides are TGCAGCTCCTATGCAGGGTTCGGGGAGCTGTTTTTT.

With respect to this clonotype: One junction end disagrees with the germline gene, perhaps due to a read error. CDR3: CASTPSSYDEQFF. Written as DNA, the CDR3 is TGTGCCAGCACTCCTAGCTCCTACGATGAGCAGTTCTTC. The chain combines TRBV6-2 or TRBV6-3 with TRBJ2-1; possibly TRBD2 for D (5 bases). The CDR3 is 13 amino acids. Germline V gene lookup returns CDR1 MNHEY and CDR2 SVGEGT.

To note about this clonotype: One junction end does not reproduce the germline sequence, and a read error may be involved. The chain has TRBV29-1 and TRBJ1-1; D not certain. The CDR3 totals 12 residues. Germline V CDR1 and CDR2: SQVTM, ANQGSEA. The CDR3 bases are TGCAGCGTCTCGAGCTTGAACACTGGAGCTTTCTTT. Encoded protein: CSVSSLNTGAFF.

The CDR3 nucleotides are TGTGCCAGCAGTTTACATGGACAGGTTAAAGGAGGTATTCAGTACTTC. Residues: CASSLHGQVKGGIQYF. V and J are TRBV27 and TRBJ2-4; TRBD1 aligns across 7 bases. The CDR3 covers 16 residues. V lost 2 bases and J lost 10; bases outside the gene matches: 14. Germline V gives CDR1 MNHEY, CDR2 SMNVEV (reference sequence).

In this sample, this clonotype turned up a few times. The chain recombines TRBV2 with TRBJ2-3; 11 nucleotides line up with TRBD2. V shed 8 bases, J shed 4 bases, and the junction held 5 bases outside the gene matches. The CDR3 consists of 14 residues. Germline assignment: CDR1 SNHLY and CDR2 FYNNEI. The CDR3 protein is CASALAGGSDTQYF. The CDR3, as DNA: TGTGCCAGCGCCCTAGCGGGAGGATCAGATACGCAGTATTTT.

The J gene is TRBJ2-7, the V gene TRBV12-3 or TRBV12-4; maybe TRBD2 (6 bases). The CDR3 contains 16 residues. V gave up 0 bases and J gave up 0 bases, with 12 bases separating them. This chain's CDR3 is CASSLAGTGSSYEQYF. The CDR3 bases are TGTGCCAGCAGTTTAGCAGGGACCGGGAGCTCCTACGAGCAGTACTTC.

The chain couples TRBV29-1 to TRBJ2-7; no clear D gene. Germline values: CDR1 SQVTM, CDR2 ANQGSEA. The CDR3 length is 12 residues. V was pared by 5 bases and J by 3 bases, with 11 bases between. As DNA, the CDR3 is TGCAGCGTTTCGGAACAGAGCTACGAGCAGTACTTC. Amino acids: CSVSEQSYEQYF.

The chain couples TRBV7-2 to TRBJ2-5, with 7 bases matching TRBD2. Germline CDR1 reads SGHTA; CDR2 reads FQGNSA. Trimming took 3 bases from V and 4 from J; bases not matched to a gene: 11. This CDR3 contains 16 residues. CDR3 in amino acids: CASSFVYSGGGETQYF. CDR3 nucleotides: TGTGCCAGCAGCTTCGTGTATAGTGGGGGGGGAGAGACCCAGTACTTC.

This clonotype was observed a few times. In DNA form, the CDR3 reads TGTGCCAGCAGTCCCGGGACTAGCGGGAGACAAGAGACCCAGTACTTC. This translates into CASSPGTSGRQETQYF. This chain connects TRBV12-3 or TRBV12-4 to TRBJ2-5, with 14 nucleotides matching TRBD2. The CDR3 runs 16 residues. V dropped 5 bases and J dropped 2; count of bases not matched to a gene: 4.

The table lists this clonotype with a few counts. The CDR3 here is CASSLTAGGKETQYF. For the CDR3, the DNA is TGTGCCAGCAGCTTAACAGCGGGAGGGAAAGAGACCCAGTACTTC. The chain combines TRBV7-3 with TRBJ2-5, with TRBD2 matching over 10 bases. J gave up 3 bases and V 0 bases, and 1 base lay outside the gene matches. The CDR3 extends over 15 amino acids. Germline CDR1 SGHTA, CDR2 FQGTGA.

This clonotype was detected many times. The CDR3 bases are TGTGCCAGCAAAGGACTTCAAGAGACCCAGTACTTC. It is translated as CASKGLQETQYF. The J gene is TRBJ2-5, the V gene TRBV5-4, with TRBD2 as a possible D gene (5 bases). V shed 6 bases and J shed 2 bases, with 8 bases lying between them. CDR1 is SGHNT and CDR2 is YYREEE in the germline V gene (reference sequence). This CDR3 is built from 12 residues.

The CDR3 loop reads CASEYPEGNTEAFF. CDR3 DNA sequence: TGTGCCAGCGAGTACCCGGAGGGGAACACTGAAGCTTTCTTT. This chain connects TRBV6-6 to TRBJ1-1, with D unresolved. The V end lost 8 bases, the J end lost 1 base, and 14 bases lay between the germline ends. Germline CDR1 and CDR2: MNHNY and SVGAGI (reference sequence). This CDR3 has 14 residues.